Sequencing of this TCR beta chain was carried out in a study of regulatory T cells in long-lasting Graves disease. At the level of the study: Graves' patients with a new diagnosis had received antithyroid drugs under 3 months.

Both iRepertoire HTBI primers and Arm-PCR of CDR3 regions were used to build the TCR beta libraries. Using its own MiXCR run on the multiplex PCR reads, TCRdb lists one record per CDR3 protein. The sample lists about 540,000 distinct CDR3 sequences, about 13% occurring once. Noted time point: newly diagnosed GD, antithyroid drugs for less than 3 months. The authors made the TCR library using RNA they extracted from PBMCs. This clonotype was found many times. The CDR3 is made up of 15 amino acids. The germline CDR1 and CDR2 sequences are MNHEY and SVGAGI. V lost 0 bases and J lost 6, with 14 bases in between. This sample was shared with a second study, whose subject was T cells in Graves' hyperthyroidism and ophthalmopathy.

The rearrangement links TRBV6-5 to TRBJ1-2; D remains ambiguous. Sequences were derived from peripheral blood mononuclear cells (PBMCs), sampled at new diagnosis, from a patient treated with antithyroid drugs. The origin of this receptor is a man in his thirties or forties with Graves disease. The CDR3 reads CASSYSTSALDGYTF. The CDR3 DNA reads TGTGCCAGCAGTTACTCGACGTCTGCATTGGATGGCTACACCTTC.